This T cell receptor beta chain appears in the sequencing data of a study of T cells in Graves' hyperthyroidism and ophthalmopathy. What was amplified from RNA transcripts were TCR beta CDR3 regions. Carried out on the TCR CDR3, a first-round RT-PCR used the HTBI primer set. TCRdb ran MiXCR on the multiplex PCR reads and lists one entry per CDR3 protein. Of some 770,000 distinct CDR3 sequences listed, about a sixth are singletons. V lost 5 bases, J lost 4 bases, and 8 bases stayed unmatched. Germline assignment: CDR1 MNHNS and CDR2 SASEGT. The CDR3 has 15 residues. This clonotype was found many times. The rearrangement links TRBV6-1 to TRBJ2-1; 7 bases fit TRBD2. The sequenced sample was blood. The source of this sequence is a man aged 18 to 29 with Graves' hyperthyroidism. The CDR3 spells CASSPLAEGYNEQFF. In DNA, the CDR3 is TGTGCCAGCAGTCCCCTAGCGGAGGGATACAATGAGCAGTTCTTC.